Following are 10 T cell receptor beta chains from one sample sequenced in a study of cytomegalovirus exposure and HLA in healthy donors. The primer mix had 60 Vbeta and 13 Jbeta primers. The table came from immunoSEQ multiplex PCR; TCRdb's copy has only in-frame clones and leaves some out. The sample includes about 120,000 clones, about 68% of them seen just once. The sample was PBMCs. The source is a woman in her forties in good health and CMV-seropositive.

In DNA, the CDR3 is TGTGCCAGCAGCTTGGGCCCCCATGAGCAGTTCTTC. Residues: CASSLGPHEQFF. The chain uses TRBV11-2 and TRBJ2-1; D gene uncertain. V was pared by 3 bases and J by 8 bases, with 8 bases between. In germline, CDR1 is SGHAT, CDR2 FQNNGV. The CDR3 is 12 residues long. Full variable domain (remainder filled in from reference TRBV11-2 and TRBJ2-1): EAGVAQSPRYKIIEKRQSVAFWCNPISGHATLYWYQQILGQGPKLLIQFQNNGVVDDSQLPKDRFSAERLKGVDSTLKIQPAKLEDSAVYLCASSLGPHEQFFGPGTRLTVL.

This clone appeared a few times. This chain uses TRBV2 with TRBJ2-7; TRBD1 matches 7 bases. The CDR3 loop spans 13 amino acids. J gave up 2 bases and V 7 bases, and 5 bases lay outside the gene matches. Germline CDR1 is SNHLY and CDR2 is FYNNEI. CDR3 DNA sequence: TGTGCCAGCATAGAGGGGGCCGCCTACGAGCAGTACTTC. This encodes CASIEGAAYEQYF.

This chain uses TRBV28 with TRBJ2-1, with 11 bases lining up with TRBD2. This CDR3 region has 17 residues. The V segment lost 4 bases and the J segment 4 bases; nucleotides outside the gene matches: 9. Germline V gene lookup returns CDR1 MDHEN and CDR2 SYDVKM. The CDR3 protein is CASSSLSGRGGYNEQFF. The CDR3 region has the DNA TGTGCCAGCAGTTCCCTTAGCGGGAGGGGTGGGTACAATGAGCAGTTCTTC.

In its sample, this clone was seen a few times. The chain uses TRBV11-2 and TRBJ2-7; 8 bases match TRBD2. This CDR3 has 14 amino acids. Losses at the gene ends were 4 bases for V and 4 bases for J; bases not matched to a gene: 6. CDR1 and CDR2 from the germline V gene are SGHAT and FQNNGV. DNA for the CDR3: TGTGCCAGCAGCTCCTCTAGCGGGCCGTACGAGCAGTACTTC. This sequence encodes CASSSSSGPYEQYF.

The chain has TRBV6-1 and TRBJ2-1, with D possibly TRBD2 on 6 matching bases. CDR3 length equals 15 residues. Trimming removed 7 bases at V and 3 bases at J, with 16 bases between. The germline CDR1 and CDR2 sequences are MNHNS and SASEGT. CDR3 sequence: CASKGAGSVYNEQFF. For the CDR3, the DNA is TGTGCCAGCAAGGGAGCCGGGAGCGTCTACAATGAGCAGTTCTTC.

The rearrangement uses TRBV7-6 and TRBJ2-7; D is perhaps TRBD1 (6 bases). The CDR3 length is 16 residues. V lost 1 base, J lost 1 base, and 14 bases lay in between. The germline V gene encodes CDR1 SGHVS and CDR2 FNYEAQ. The CDR3 nucleotides read TGTGCCAGCAGCTTAGGCAGGGGACCCCGGTCCTACGAGCAGTACTTC. Translated: CASSLGRGPRSYEQYF.

The chain recombines TRBV28 with TRBJ1-2; D is perhaps TRBD1 (5 bases). There are 14 residues in the CDR3. Trimming removed 6 bases at V and 6 bases at J, with 17 bases between. Per the germline V gene, CDR1 is MDHEN and CDR2 is SYDVKM. CDR3: CASSRGWVGDGYTF. CDR3 bases: TGTGCCAGCAGCCGGGGGTGGGTTGGAGATGGCTACACCTTC.

The chain combines TRBV9 with TRBJ2-2; 8 bases are shared with TRBD2. The CDR3 runs to 17 residues. The germline V gene encodes CDR1 SGDLS and CDR2 YYNGEE. V gave up 0 bases and J gave up 2 bases; unmatched junction bases: 6. The CDR3 reads CASSVAGGPLNTGELFF. The CDR3 DNA reads as TGTGCCAGCAGCGTAGCGGGAGGGCCTCTCAACACCGGGGAGCTGTTTTTT.

The V gene is TRBV6-5, the J gene TRBJ2-1, with 7 positions matching TRBD2. This CDR3 has 12 residues. CDR1 is MNHEY, CDR2 SVGAGI, per germline. V shed 8 bases, J shed 8 bases, and the junction held 6 bases outside the gene matches. For the CDR3, the DNA is TGTGCCAGCGGGAGCGGGGCGGATGAGCAGTTCTTC. Translation gives CASGSGADEQFF.

The chain is built from TRBV15 and TRBJ2-3; 9 nucleotides align to TRBD2. This CDR3 has 16 residues. Trimming at V came to 1 base and at J to 4 bases, leaving 6 bases not matched to a gene. The germline V gene encodes CDR1 LNHNV and CDR2 YYDKDF (reference sequence). CDR3 coding DNA: TGTGCCACCAGCAGAGTGGCGGGAGGGGGGGCAGATACGCAGTATTTT. Its translation is CATSRVAGGGADTQYF. Using reference TRBV15 and TRBJ2-3 for the parts outside the CDR3, the full variable domain is DAMVIQNPRYQVTQFGKPVTLSCSQTLNHNVMYWYQQKSSQAPKLLFHYYDKDFNNEADTPDNFQSRRPNTSFCFLDIRSPGLGDTAMYLCATSRVAGGGADTQYFGPGTRLTVL.